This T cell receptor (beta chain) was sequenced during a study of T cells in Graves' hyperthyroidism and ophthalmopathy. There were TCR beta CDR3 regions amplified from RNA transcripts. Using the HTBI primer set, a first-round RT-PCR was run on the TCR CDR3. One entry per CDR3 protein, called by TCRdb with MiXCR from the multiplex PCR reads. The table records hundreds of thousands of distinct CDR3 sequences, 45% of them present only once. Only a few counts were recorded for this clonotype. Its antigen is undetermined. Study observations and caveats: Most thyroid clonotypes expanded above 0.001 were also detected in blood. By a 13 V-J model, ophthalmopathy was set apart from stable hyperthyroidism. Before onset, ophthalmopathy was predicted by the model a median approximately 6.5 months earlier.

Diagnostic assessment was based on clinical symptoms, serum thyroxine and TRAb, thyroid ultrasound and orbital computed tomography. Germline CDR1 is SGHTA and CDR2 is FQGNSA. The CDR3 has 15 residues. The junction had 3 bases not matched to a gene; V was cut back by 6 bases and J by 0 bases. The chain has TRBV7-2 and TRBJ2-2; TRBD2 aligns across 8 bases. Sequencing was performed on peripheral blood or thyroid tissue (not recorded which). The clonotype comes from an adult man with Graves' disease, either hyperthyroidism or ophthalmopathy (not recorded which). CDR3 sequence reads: CASRIAGTNTGELFF. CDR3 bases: TGTGCCAGCAGGATAGCGGGGACGAACACCGGGGAGCTGTTTTTT.